The TCR beta chain under discussion was sequenced for a study of response to subunit inactivated influenza vaccine. TCRdb re-called the RT-PCR reads through MiXCR, storing one row per CDR3 protein. The sample lists 500,000 to 700,000 distinct CDR3 sequences, under 30% seen once, with roughly 2.8% in the top ten. In this sample, this clonotype turned up a few times. V gave up 3 bases and J gave up 1 base, with 9 bases separating them. CDR1 is DFQATT, CDR2 SNEGSKA, per germline (reference sequence). The CDR3 extends over 14 amino acids. These data also formed part of another study, on T cells expressing NK-cell markers. That paper adds: UMI-tagged 5'RACE template switching yielded the TCR beta cDNA. Repertoires of TCR beta were obtained from T cells sorted as CD3+CD56+NKG2C+, CD3+CD56+NKG2C- and CD3+CD56-NKG2C+.

This receptor was obtained from a man in his fifties or sixties who received an inactivated influenza vaccine. Specimen: CD4+ T cells sorted from PBMCs, collected roughly 13 days after vaccination. V gene TRBV20-1 combines with J gene TRBJ2-2; D is undetermined. The CDR3 DNA reads as TGCAGTGCTAGTGCACCACAGAACACCGGGGAGCTGTTTTTT. Protein product: CSASAPQNTGELFF.